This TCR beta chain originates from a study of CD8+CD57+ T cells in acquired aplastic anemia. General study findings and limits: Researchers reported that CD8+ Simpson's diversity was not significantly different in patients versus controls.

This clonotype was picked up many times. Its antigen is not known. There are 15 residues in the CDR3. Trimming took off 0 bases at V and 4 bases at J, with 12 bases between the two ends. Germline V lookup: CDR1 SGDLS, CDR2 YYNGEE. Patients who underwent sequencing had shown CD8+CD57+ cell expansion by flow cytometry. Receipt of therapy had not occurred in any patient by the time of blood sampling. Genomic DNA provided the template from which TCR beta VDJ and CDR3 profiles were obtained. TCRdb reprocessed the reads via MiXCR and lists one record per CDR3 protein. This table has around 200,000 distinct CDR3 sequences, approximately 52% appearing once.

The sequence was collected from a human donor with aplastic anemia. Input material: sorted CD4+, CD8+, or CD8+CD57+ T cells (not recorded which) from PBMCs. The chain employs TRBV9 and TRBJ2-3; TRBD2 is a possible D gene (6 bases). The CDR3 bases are TGTGCCAGCAGCGTAGGCAGCGGGTCTCCAGATACGCAGTATTTT. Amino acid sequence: CASSVGSGSPDTQYF. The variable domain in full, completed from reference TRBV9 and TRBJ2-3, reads DSGVTQTPKHLITATGQRVTLRCSPRSGDLSVYWYQQSLDQGLQFLIQYYNGEERAKGNILERFSAQQFPDLHSELNLSSLELGDSALYFCASSVGSGSPDTQYFGPGTRLTVL.